This T cell receptor (beta chain) was recorded in a study of identical twins. Study-wide findings and caveats: Monozygotic twin pairs showed more out-of-frame TCR alpha sharing than models estimated.

A word on this clonotype: Its antigen is unidentified.

TCRdb analysed the 5' RACE reads with MiXCR anew, one entry per CDR3 protein. The sample has 520,000 or so distinct CDR3 sequences, roughly a fifth seen once. Another study also made use of these data, one on T cells expressing NK-cell markers. That work adds: Sorted T-cell subsets CD3+CD56+NKG2C+, CD3+CD56+NKG2C- and CD3+CD56-NKG2C+ were TCR beta-sequenced. Serological testing identified seven of the eight sequenced donors as HCMV-seropositive and one as seronegative. For several experiments, T cell sorting was restricted to the alpha-beta TCR population by means of an anti-gamma-delta TCR antibody.

The receptor's source is a woman under 30 in good health. Sequencing used CD4+ T cells sorted from blood.

The CDR3: CATSGQYNSPLHF. The DNA of the CDR3 is TGTGCCACCTCGGGACAGTATAATTCACCCCTCCACTTT. V gene TRBV6-1 combines with J gene TRBJ1-6, with 7 bases matching TRBD1. The V gene's germline CDR1 is MNHNS and CDR2 SASEGT. Trimming cost V 10 bases and J 4 bases; bases outside gene matches: 4. CDR3 length: 13 residues.